The 32 T cell receptor beta chains below all came from one sample that was sequenced in a study of cytomegalovirus exposure and HLA in healthy donors. Using immunoSEQ multiplex PCR, the repertoire was profiled, and TCRdb retains in-frame clones only, with some absent. This sample has 70,000 to 80,000 clones, with 94% found just once. Sample: PBMCs. These receptors were collected from a woman under 30 in good health and CMV-seropositive.

CDR3 in DNA: TGTGCCAGCAGTGACCCCCGGGACAGGGTGGTCTATGGCTACACCTTC. Translating it yields CASSDPRDRVVYGYTF. The gene calls are TRBV28 and TRBJ1-2; 9 bases line up with TRBD1. Germline V gives CDR1 MDHEN, CDR2 SYDVKM. Unmatched junction bases numbered 11, after V lost 5 bases and J lost 4 bases. The CDR3 runs 16 residues.

The chain recombines TRBV5-1 with TRBJ1-6; 9 bases match TRBD1. V dropped 4 bases and J dropped 8; count of bases not matched to a gene: 4. Germline V gives CDR1 SGHRS, CDR2 YFSETQ. This CDR3 has 14 residues. The chain's CDR3 is CASSVGQGDSPLHF. CDR3 DNA sequence: TGCGCCAGCAGCGTGGGACAGGGAGATTCACCCCTCCACTTT.

V usage is TRBV5-1 and J usage is TRBJ2-2, with 7 bases that match TRBD2. Germline V CDR1 and CDR2: SGHRS, YFSETQ. This CDR3 has 17 residues. Trimming removed 3 bases from V and 1 base from J; junction bases left unmatched: 9. This CDR3 is CASSYGPSGENTGELFF. For the CDR3, the DNA is TGCGCCAGCAGCTACGGTCCTAGCGGAGAGAACACCGGGGAGCTGTTTTTT. The variable domain in full, with the rest retrieved from reference TRBV5-1 and TRBJ2-2, is KAGVTQTPRYLIKTRGQQVTLSCSPISGHRSVSWYQQTPGQGLQFLFEYFSETQRNKGNFPGRFSGRQFSNSRSEMNVSTLELGDSALYLCASSYGPSGENTGELFFGEGSRLTVL.

The chain recombines TRBV4-1 with TRBJ1-1; the D gene is possibly TRBD1 (6 bases). Germline assignment: CDR1 MGHRA and CDR2 YSYEKL. The length of the CDR3 is 13 residues. Trimming cost V 6 bases and J 6 bases, with 14 bases left between them. CDR3 region: CASRAQGVSEAFF. The CDR3 coding sequence is TGCGCCAGCAGGGCACAGGGAGTCTCTGAAGCTTTCTTT.

This clone was seen only once. The rearrangement links TRBV5-1 to TRBJ1-1; TRBD1 aligns across 7 bases. This CDR3 is 14 amino acids long. V was pared by 1 base and J by 5 bases, with 5 bases of the junction left unmatched. Looked up from germline, CDR1 is SGHRS and CDR2 is YFSETQ. The CDR3 DNA follows: TGCGCCAGCAGCTTGAAGGCAGGGGGGACTGAAGCTTTCTTT. Amino acid sequence: CASSLKAGGTEAFF.

The chain uses TRBV6-1 and TRBJ1-5, with D hard to call. CDR1 MNHNS and CDR2 SASEGT come from the germline V gene. The CDR3 has 13 residues. Trimming removed 3 bases at V and 7 bases at J, with 10 bases between. The CDR3 region is CASSDEVGQPQHF. The CDR3 region has the DNA TGTGCCAGCAGTGATGAGGTCGGCCAGCCCCAGCATTTT.

The V gene is TRBV10-2, the J gene TRBJ1-4, with D tentatively TRBD1 (6 bases). Germline V gives CDR1 WSHSY, CDR2 SAAADI. Trimming removed 2 bases at V and 12 bases at J, with 16 bases between. CDR3 size: 14 residues. CDR3 residues: CASSEIQGRVELFF. In DNA, the CDR3 is TGCGCCAGCAGTGAGATCCAGGGGAGAGTGGAACTGTTTTTT.

The chain employs TRBV28 and TRBJ2-5, with D maybe TRBD2 (6 bases). V dropped 5 bases and J dropped 2 bases, with 15 bases sitting between them. Germline-derived CDR1 and CDR2 are MDHEN and SYDVKM. The CDR3 consists of 15 residues. CDR3 sequence: CASSRFGGGQETQYF. CDR3 DNA sequence: TGTGCCAGCAGTCGTTTCGGTGGGGGGCAAGAGACCCAGTACTTC.

The table lists this clone with a count of one. In DNA, the CDR3 is TGTGCCAGTAGTATGGCGGGGGGCTACAATGAGCAGTTCTTC. This translates into CASSMAGGYNEQFF. V gene TRBV19 combines with J gene TRBJ2-1; TRBD2 aligns across 8 bases. J gave up 3 bases and V 3 bases, and 1 base lay outside the gene matches. The CDR3 sequence is 14 residues long. Germline assignment: CDR1 LNHDA and CDR2 SQIVND (reference sequence).

This clone came up a few times. The chain has TRBV6-1 and TRBJ1-2; 7 bases align to TRBD1. This CDR3 is built from 14 residues. The germline CDR1 and CDR2 sequences are MNHNS and SASEGT. The trim removed 9 bases at V and 1 base at J, leaving 8 bases unmatched. The CDR3 spells CASWGQTLNYGYTF. For the CDR3, the DNA is TGTGCCAGTTGGGGACAGACCCTTAACTATGGCTACACCTTC.

This chain joins TRBV19 and TRBJ1-5; perhaps TRBD1 as D (6 bases). Germline V CDR1 and CDR2: LNHDA, SQIVND (reference sequence). V shed 6 bases and J shed 2 bases, with 17 bases lying between them. The CDR3 sequence is 16 residues long. This chain's CDR3 is CASSRGNCLGNQPQHF. The CDR3 coding sequence is TGTGCCAGTAGCAGGGGTAATTGTTTGGGCAATCAGCCCCAGCATTTT.

The chain's CDR3 is CASSEVAGSINEQFF. In DNA, the CDR3 is TGTGCCAGCAGTGAAGTAGCGGGCTCCATCAATGAGCAGTTCTTC. The V gene is TRBV2, the J gene TRBJ2-1; TRBD2 matches 7 bases. The junction had 6 bases not matched to a gene; V was cut back by 1 base and J by 6 bases. The CDR3 contains 15 residues. Germline-derived CDR1 and CDR2 are SNHLY and FYNNEI.

The gene calls are TRBV5-1 and TRBJ1-2; no firm D call. The CDR3 contains 12 residues. V lost 0 bases and J lost 8, with 8 bases in between. Looked up from germline, CDR1 is SGHRS and CDR2 is YFSETQ. CDR3 nucleotides: TGCGCCAGCAGCTTGGACCTCGGGGGCTACACCTTC. Translating it yields CASSLDLGGYTF.

This sequence joins TRBV27 and TRBJ2-7, with D maybe TRBD2 (5 bases). Germline V gene data show CDR1 as MNHEY and CDR2 as SMNVEV (reference sequence). Between the trimmed V and J ends, which lost 2 bases and 1 base, there was a span of 12 bases. The CDR3 is 15 amino acids. Written as DNA, the CDR3 is TGTGCCAGCAGTTTAGGTGGCGGGCAGTCCTACGAGCAGTACTTC. This translates into CASSLGGGQSYEQYF.

The CDR3 reads CASSSRSGAFGYTF. CDR3 bases: TGTGCCAGCAGTTCTCGGTCAGGGGCGTTCGGCTACACCTTC. This chain uses TRBV6-5 with TRBJ1-2; D perhaps matches TRBD1 (6 bases). The ends were cut back, 4 bases at V and 8 bases at J, with 17 bases in the middle. The germline CDR1 and CDR2 sequences are MNHEY and SVGAGI. CDR3 length equals 14 residues.

The rearrangement uses TRBV19 and TRBJ2-3; maybe TRBD2 (5 bases). V was pared by 5 bases and J by 3 bases, with 12 bases between. CDR3 length equals 14 residues. Germline V gene sequence: CDR1 LNHDA, CDR2 SQIVND (reference sequence). The CDR3: CASSSMQRTDTQYF. The CDR3, as DNA: TGTGCCAGTAGTTCAATGCAGCGGACAGATACGCAGTATTTT.

The genes are TRBV6-1 and TRBJ2-1, with 8 bases identical to TRBD1. With 8 bases clipped from V and 1 base from J, the junction kept 7 bases outside the gene matches. The germline V gene encodes CDR1 MNHNS and CDR2 SASEGT. The CDR3 length is 15 residues. As DNA, the CDR3 is TGTGCCAGCTTCATGGACAGGGTGTCCTACAATGAGCAGTTCTTC. It yields the protein CASFMDRVSYNEQFF.

The CDR3 loop is CSVEGIQGFGSDEQFF. CDR3 DNA sequence: TGCAGCGTTGAAGGGATACAGGGCTTCGGTTCGGATGAGCAGTTCTTC. The rearrangement uses TRBV29-1 and TRBJ2-1; D perhaps matches TRBD1 (6 bases). The CDR3 contains 16 residues. Germline CDR1 reads SQVTM; CDR2 reads ANQGSEA. The V end was cut by 1 base, the J end by 8 bases, with 21 bases between.

The V gene is TRBV12-5, the J gene TRBJ2-7; 8 nucleotides align to TRBD1. Losses at the gene ends were 10 bases for V and 1 base for J; bases not matched to a gene: 12. The CDR3 is 15 amino acids. Per germline, CDR1 LGHNT and CDR2 FRNRAP. The CDR3: CAKFRVQGVSYEQYF. The CDR3, as DNA: TGTGCTAAATTTCGCGTACAGGGGGTGTCCTACGAGCAGTACTTC.

The V and J genes are TRBV7-9 and TRBJ2-1, with D possibly matching TRBD2 (6 bases). CDR1 is SEHNR and CDR2 is FQNEAQ in the germline V gene (reference sequence). Deletions cut 7 bases from V and 0 bases from J, with 13 bases between. The CDR3 sequence is 15 residues long. This chain's CDR3 is CASNGGESSYNEQFF. CDR3 DNA sequence: TGTGCCAGCAACGGCGGGGAAAGCTCCTACAATGAGCAGTTCTTC. The full variable domain, rest sourced from reference TRBV7-9 and TRBJ2-1, is DTGVSQNPRHKITKRGQNVTFRCDPISEHNRLYWYRQTLGQGPEFLTYFQNEAQLEKSRLLSDRFSAERPKGSFSTLEIQRTEQGDSAMYLCASNGGESSYNEQFFGPGTRLTVL.

V and J are TRBV7-2 and TRBJ1-5; no clear D gene. Between the trimmed V and J ends, which lost 3 bases and 7 bases, there was a span of 7 bases. Germline values: CDR1 SGHTA, CDR2 FQGNSA. The CDR3 extends over 12 amino acids. The CDR3 region has the DNA TGTGCCAGCAGCTTCGGGAGACAGCCCCAGCATTTT. This encodes CASSFGRQPQHF.

A single count supports this clone. V gene TRBV18 combines with J gene TRBJ2-1, with 8 bases lining up with TRBD1. V lost 2 bases to trimming and J lost 6 bases; unmatched junction nucleotides: 6. This CDR3 contains 15 residues. Germline assignment: CDR1 KGHSH and CDR2 LQKENI. CDR3 in amino acids: CASSPKRQGSNEQFF. The CDR3 nucleotides are TGTGCCAGCTCACCAAAACGACAGGGGAGCAATGAGCAGTTCTTC.

The genes are TRBV19 and TRBJ2-7; D possibly corresponds to TRBD2 (5 bases). Germline-derived CDR1 and CDR2 are LNHDA and SQIVND (reference sequence). The germline V and J ends were trimmed by 7 bases and 7 bases, with 20 bases remaining between them. This CDR3 is 14 amino acids long. The DNA of the CDR3 is TGTGCCAGTACTCCGGGGTGGGAGTCGAGAGAGCAGTACTTC. Residues: CASTPGWESREQYF.

The V call is TRBV9, the J call TRBJ1-1; D not certain. CDR3 length: 14 amino acids. Trimming stripped 0 bases from V and 6 bases from J, with 12 bases between. The germline gives CDR1 SGDLS, CDR2 YYNGEE. CDR3 nucleotides: TGTGCCAGCAGCGTAGATCAATGGAGGCCTGAAGCTTTCTTT. It translates to CASSVDQWRPEAFF.

CDR3 in amino acids: CASSPSGTGNTEAFF. CDR3 coding DNA: TGTGCCAGCAGTCCCTCCGGGACAGGTAACACTGAAGCTTTCTTT. This sequence joins TRBV27 and TRBJ1-1; TRBD1 agrees at 8 bases. V was clipped by 5 bases and J by 2 bases; unmatched bases: 7. Germline V gives CDR1 MNHEY, CDR2 SMNVEV (reference sequence). The CDR3 totals 15 residues.

The chain has TRBV10-3 and TRBJ2-3; D remains unclear. Trimming stripped 2 bases from V and 1 base from J, with 13 bases between. From germline, CDR1 is ENHRY and CDR2 SYGVKD. The CDR3 totals 16 residues. The CDR3 reads CAISERLTQRTDTQYF. In DNA form, the CDR3 reads TGTGCCATCAGTGAGCGTCTCACTCAACGCACAGATACGCAGTATTTT.

The rearrangement links TRBV27 to TRBJ2-2; D remains ambiguous. This CDR3 has 14 residues. With 4 bases removed from V and 6 bases from J, the gap between germline ends came to 12 bases. CDR1 is MNHEY and CDR2 is SMNVEV in the germline V gene (reference sequence). The chain's CDR3 is CASSSRSDAGELFF. The CDR3 DNA follows: TGTGCCAGCAGTTCCCGGAGCGACGCCGGGGAGCTGTTTTTT.

The chain recombines TRBV15 with TRBJ1-1; D call uncertain. In germline, CDR1 is LNHNV, CDR2 YYDKDF (reference sequence). The V end lost 1 base, the J end lost 5 bases, and 8 bases lay between the germline ends. The CDR3 extends over 13 amino acids. The CDR3 DNA follows: TGTGCCACCAGCAGAGTCGGGTGGACTGAAGCTTTCTTT. Protein: CATSRVGWTEAFF.

This chain connects TRBV9 to TRBJ2-2; 8 positions match TRBD2. Germline CDR1 is SGDLS and CDR2 is YYNGEE. The CDR3 is 16 amino acids. V was pared by 1 base and J by 3 bases, with 5 bases of the junction left unmatched. In DNA, the CDR3 is TGTGCCAGCAGCGTAATGTCGGGAGGGCACACCGGGGAGCTGTTTTTT. Protein: CASSVMSGGHTGELFF.

The chain uses TRBV27 and TRBJ1-2, with TRBD1 matching over 10 bases. The CDR3 consists of 15 residues. CDR1 and CDR2 from the germline V gene are MNHEY and SMNVEV (reference sequence). Germline trimming cut 4 bases from V and 4 bases from J; bases unmatched to any gene: 6. The CDR3 DNA sequence: TGTGCCAGCAGTTCGATGGACAGGGGGATCTATGGCTACACCTTC. It translates to CASSSMDRGIYGYTF.

The CDR3 nucleotides are TGTGCCAGCAGCGATCGGGACAGTTGGTACAATGAGCAGTTCTTC. Translation gives CASSDRDSWYNEQFF. The chain has TRBV11-2 and TRBJ2-1; 7 bases map to TRBD1. In germline, CDR1 is SGHAT, CDR2 FQNNGV. CDR3 length: 15 residues. The junction had 8 bases not matched to a gene; V was cut back by 5 bases and J by 4 bases.

The chain uses TRBV7-2 and TRBJ2-7; 7 bases are a match to TRBD1. Trimming removed 6 bases from V and 0 bases from J; junction bases left unmatched: 8. Germline-derived CDR1 and CDR2 are SGHTA and FQGNSA. The CDR3 is 15 amino acids. CDR3 residues: CASSRWDRYSYEQYF. The CDR3 DNA sequence: TGTGCCAGCAGTAGGTGGGACAGATACTCCTACGAGCAGTACTTC.